This T cell receptor beta chain was identified in a study of blood T cell repertoires in COVID-19. Study context: Acute-phase and convalescent COVID-19 samples originated in the United States, Italy and Spain. T cells, B-cell-depleted T cells, or PBMCs provided the cDNA or gDNA that served as material.

Recruitment covered under 25 US areas and drew participants whose ages spanned roughly 18 to 100 years. The CDR3 covers 15 residues. The germline V gene encodes CDR1 MNHNS and CDR2 SASEGT. V lost 2 bases to trimming and J lost 3 bases; unmatched junction nucleotides: 4. This clone was counted only a few times. In the study's own analysis: Estimation of nucleated cell counts relied on the amplification of reference gene primers. The protocol was immunoSEQ multiplex PCR, while the TCRdb copy is restricted to in-frame clones and leaves out a portion. The DNA was the basis for D and trimming; V, J and clone size are from that table. The sample consists of 200,000 to 250,000 clones, approximately 84% of them appearing once.

This rearrangement joins TRBV6-1 to TRBJ1-1; 9 bases map to TRBD1. The clonotype comes from a man in his forties who had recovered from COVID-19. Sequencing was carried out using PBMCs or T cells enriched from blood (not recorded which). CDR3 region: CASSEQNRGHTEAFF. The CDR3 DNA follows: TGTGCCAGCAGTGAACAAAACAGGGGGCACACTGAAGCTTTCTTT.